Sequencing of this T cell receptor (beta chain) was carried out in a study of T-cell memory formation after mild COVID-19. TCRdb recomputed calls from the 5' RACE reads with MiXCR, one row per CDR3 protein. The table has about 150,000 distinct CDR3 sequences, 10% to 15% seen once; the top ten hold 2.5% to 3.5%. This clonotype was detected only a few times. Its antigen is currently unknown. Study results and caveats: Cross-reactive memory appears to have joined, as suggested by some responding clones showing up in pre-infection memory. Clones shrinking from day 15 to 85 showed even CD4/CD8 mixes; later expanders tilted CD4+. Confirmation was lacking for SARS-CoV-2 specificity of second-wave clones that peaked on day 37.

Sequenced input: PBMCs or a T cell subset sorted from them (not recorded which). This receptor was obtained from a young man who had mild COVID-19 (a few samples of this study predate the infection). Cell type and time point are not known.

CDR3 sequence reads: CASSLASGGVDTQYF. In nucleotides, the CDR3 is TGTGCCAGCAGCTTAGCTAGCGGGGGGGTTGATACGCAGTATTTT. The chain joins TRBV7-2 to TRBJ2-3, with 11 nucleotides matching TRBD2. Germline V gives CDR1 SGHTA, CDR2 FQGNSA. This CDR3 contains 15 residues. V shed 0 bases, J shed 6 bases, and the junction held 2 bases outside the gene matches.